This entry features one TCR beta chain sequence. The CDR3 runs to 15 residues. V lost 6 bases and J lost 3, with 17 bases in between. Per the germline V gene, CDR1 is LNHDA and CDR2 is SQIVND (reference sequence). These data come from a study of cytomegalovirus exposure and HLA in healthy donors. The PCR made use of 60 Vbeta and 13 Jbeta primers. Profiling relied on immunoSEQ multiplex PCR, and the TCRdb table lists in-frame clones only, not all of them. The table includes approximately 220,000 clones, 65% to 90% detected once. The sequenced material came from PBMCs. The gene calls are TRBV19 and TRBJ1-2; D remains ambiguous. This clonotype was sampled from a girl aged 10-17 years in good health and CMV-seronegative. CDR3 bases: TGTGCCAGTAGCCCCGGGTCGGGGAGGGACTATGGCTACACCTTC. Encoded protein: CASSPGSGRDYGYTF.